These T cell receptor beta chains were read from a single sample in a study of technical replicates of blood from a handful of donors. Profiling relied on immunoSEQ multiplex PCR, and the TCRdb table lists in-frame clones only, not all of them. This sample has about 60,000 clones; around nine tenths occur once, and the top ten carry around 5.2%. Specimen: PBMCs. Receptors were obtained from a human donor in good health. Some clones in this sample may be carry-over from other donors' samples. The CDR3 runs from the conserved cysteine through the conserved F or W. A D gene is named only where the DNA matches it firmly. Not all rows give a size; the values are once, few, many and, for expanded clones, a class.

.	TRBV29-1	.	TRBJ1-5	TGCAGCGTTGAAACAGGCGACCCATCCACGACCCAGCATTTT	CSVETGDPSTTQHF
.	TRBV7-9	.	TRBJ2-5	TGTGCCAGCAGGCCCCCAGGTGGAGAGACCCAGTACTTC	CASRPPGGETQYF
.	TRBV6-4	.	TRBJ1-5	TGTGCCAGCAGTCAAACCGGGACACCAGAAACTAGCAATCAGCCCCAGCATTTT	CASSQTGTPETSNQPQHF
once	TRBV7-2	TRBD2	TRBJ2-1	TGTGCCAGCAGCTTTGGTCTTAGCGGGAGAAATGAGCAGTTCTTC	CASSFGLSGRNEQFF
.	TRBV7-7	TRBD1	TRBJ1-6	TGTGCCAGCAGCCCGGACAGGGGGGGATCACCCCTCCACTTT	CASSPDRGGSPLHF
.	TRBV4-2	TRBD1	TRBJ2-3	TGTGCCAGCAGCCTTGGGACAGGGGGAACAGATACGCAGTATTTT	CASSLGTGGTDTQYF
.	TRBV6-4	TRBD1	TRBJ2-3	TGTGCCAGCAGTGCCGACAGGGGTGATACGCAGTATTTT	CASSADRGDTQYF
.	TRBV11-2	TRBD1	TRBJ1-1	TGTGCCAGCAGCCAAGAGGGGAACAGGGGAAACACTGAAGCTTTCTTT	CASSQEGNRGNTEAFF
.	TRBV5-1	TRBD1	TRBJ2-5	TGCGCCAGCAGCCAGGACAGGTCCGGAGGGACCCAGTACTTC	CASSQDRSGGTQYF
.	TRBV7-3	.	TRBJ2-6	TGTGCCAGCAGCTTTGGAGGGTCCGGGGCCAACGTCCTGACTTTC	CASSFGGSGANVLTF
once	TRBV4-3	.	TRBJ1-3	TGCGCCAGCAGCCAAGATAGGGGTAGTCTTGCTGGGGTATACGGAAACACCATATATTTT	CASSQDRGSLAGVYGNTIYF
.	TRBV6-5	TRBD1	TRBJ2-7	TGTGCCAGCAGAGAGGGGACAGGGAAGTACGAGCAGTACTTC	CASREGTGKYEQYF
.	TRBV2	.	TRBJ1-2	TGTGCCAGCACACTGATAACTAACTATGGCTACACCTTC	CASTLITNYGYTF
once	TRBV7-3	.	TRBJ1-5	TGTGCCAGCAGCCAAGGGGGGGGGCAACCCCAGCATTTT	CASSQGGGQPQHF
.	TRBV19	TRBD2	TRBJ2-7	TGTGCCAGCTCTGGGGCTAGCGGGAAAACGGGGGAGCAGTACTTC	CASSGASGKTGEQYF
.	TRBV18	TRBD1	TRBJ1-1	TGTGCCAGCTCACCACCGAAGGGGGCGAACGTGAACACTGAAGCTTTCTTT	CASSPPKGANVNTEAFF